This TCR beta chain is drawn from a study of identical twins. Study results and caveats: Modelling approaches yielded underestimates of out-of-frame TCR alpha sharing between monozygotic twins. Cord blood's abundant beta clonotypes had fewer insertions, unlike memory repertoires.

Germline lookup yields CDR1 SEHNR and CDR2 FQNEAQ (reference sequence). Trimming took 5 bases from V and 5 from J; bases not matched to a gene: 9. CDR3 length equals 14 residues. About this clonotype itself: What it binds is not known.

Each CDR3 protein is one row after TCRdb ran MiXCR on the 5' RACE reads. The sample holds about 660,000 distinct CDR3 sequences, 8.6% seen once. The same data also contributed to another study, on yellow fever vaccine responses in identical twins.

Sequencing was done on a sample of PBMCs. This TCR was sampled from a woman aged 18-30 years in good health. The genes are TRBV7-9 and TRBJ2-7; 7 nucleotides match TRBD1. CDR3 bases: TGTGCCAGCAGCCCAGACAGGGTGGGCGACGAGCAGTACTTC. Translated: CASSPDRVGDEQYF. Full variable domain (rest looked up from reference TRBV7-9 and TRBJ2-7): DTGVSQNPRHKITKRGQNVTFRCDPISEHNRLYWYRQTLGQGPEFLTYFQNEAQLEKSRLLSDRFSAERPKGSFSTLEIQRTEQGDSAMYLCASSPDRVGDEQYFGPGTRLTVT.